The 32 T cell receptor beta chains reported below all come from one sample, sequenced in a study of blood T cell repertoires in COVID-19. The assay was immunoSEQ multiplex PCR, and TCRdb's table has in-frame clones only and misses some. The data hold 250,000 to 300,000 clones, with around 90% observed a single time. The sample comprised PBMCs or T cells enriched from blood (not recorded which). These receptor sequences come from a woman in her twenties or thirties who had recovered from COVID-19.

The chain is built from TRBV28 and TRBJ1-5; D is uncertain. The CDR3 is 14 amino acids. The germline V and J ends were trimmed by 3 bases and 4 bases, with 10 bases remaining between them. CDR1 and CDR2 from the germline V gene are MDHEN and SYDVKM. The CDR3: CASSFSGPNQPQHF. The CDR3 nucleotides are TGTGCCAGCAGTTTTTCAGGTCCGAATCAGCCCCAGCATTTT. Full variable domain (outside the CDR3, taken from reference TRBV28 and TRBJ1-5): DVKVTQSSRYLVKRTGEKVFLECVQDMDHENMFWYRQDPGLGLRLIYFSYDVKMKEKGDIPEGYSVSREKKERFSLILESASTNQTSMYLCASSFSGPNQPQHFGDGTRLSIL.

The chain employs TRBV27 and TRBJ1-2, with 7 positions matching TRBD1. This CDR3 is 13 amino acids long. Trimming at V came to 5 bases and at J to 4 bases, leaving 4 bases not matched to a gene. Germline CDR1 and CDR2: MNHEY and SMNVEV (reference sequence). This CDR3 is CASSPSGGYGYTF. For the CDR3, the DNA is TGTGCCAGCAGTCCATCAGGGGGCTATGGCTACACCTTC.

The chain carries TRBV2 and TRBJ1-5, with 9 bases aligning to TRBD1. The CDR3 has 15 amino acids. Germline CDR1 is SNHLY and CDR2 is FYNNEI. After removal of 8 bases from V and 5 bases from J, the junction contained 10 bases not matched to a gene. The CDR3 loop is CASGPRTGADQPQHF. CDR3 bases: TGTGCCAGCGGGCCGAGGACAGGGGCGGATCAGCCCCAGCATTTT.

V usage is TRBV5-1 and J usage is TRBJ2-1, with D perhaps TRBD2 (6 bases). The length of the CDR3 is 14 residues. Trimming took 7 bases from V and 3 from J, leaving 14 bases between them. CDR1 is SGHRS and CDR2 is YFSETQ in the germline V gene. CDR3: CASRSRGIYNEQFF. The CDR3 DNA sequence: TGCGCCAGCCGCTCTCGCGGGATCTACAATGAGCAGTTCTTC.

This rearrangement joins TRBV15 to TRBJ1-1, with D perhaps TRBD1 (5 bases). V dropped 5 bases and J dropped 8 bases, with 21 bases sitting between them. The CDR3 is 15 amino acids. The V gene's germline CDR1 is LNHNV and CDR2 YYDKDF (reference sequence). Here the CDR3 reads CATSERRDGAAEAFF. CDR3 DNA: TGTGCCACCAGCGAACGGAGGGACGGGGCAGCCGAAGCTTTCTTT.

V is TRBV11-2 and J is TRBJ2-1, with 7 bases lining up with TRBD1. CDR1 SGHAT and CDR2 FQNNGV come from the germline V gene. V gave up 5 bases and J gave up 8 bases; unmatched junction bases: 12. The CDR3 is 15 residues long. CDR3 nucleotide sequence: TGTGCCAGCAGCCACTGGTTAGACAGGGACCATGAGCAGTTCTTC. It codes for CASSHWLDRDHEQFF.

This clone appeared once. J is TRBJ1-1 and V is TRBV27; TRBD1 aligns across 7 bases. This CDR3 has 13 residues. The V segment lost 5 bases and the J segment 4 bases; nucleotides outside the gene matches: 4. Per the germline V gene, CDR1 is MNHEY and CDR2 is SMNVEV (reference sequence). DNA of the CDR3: TGTGCCAGCAGTGTTCAGGGGGGCACTGAAGCTTTCTTT. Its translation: CASSVQGGTEAFF.

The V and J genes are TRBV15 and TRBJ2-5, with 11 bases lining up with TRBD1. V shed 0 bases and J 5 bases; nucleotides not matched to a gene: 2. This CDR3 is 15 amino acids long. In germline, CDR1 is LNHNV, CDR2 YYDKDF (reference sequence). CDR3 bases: TGTGCCACCAGCAGAGACCGGACAGGGGGCGAGACCCAGTACTTC. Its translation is CATSRDRTGGETQYF.

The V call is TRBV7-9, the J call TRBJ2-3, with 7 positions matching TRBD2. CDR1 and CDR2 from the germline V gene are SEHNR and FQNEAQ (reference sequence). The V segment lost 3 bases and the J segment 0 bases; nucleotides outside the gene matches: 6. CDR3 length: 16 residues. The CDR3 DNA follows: TGTGCCAGCAGCTTGCCGGGGGGACCGAGCACAGATACGCAGTATTTT. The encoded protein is CASSLPGGPSTDTQYF.

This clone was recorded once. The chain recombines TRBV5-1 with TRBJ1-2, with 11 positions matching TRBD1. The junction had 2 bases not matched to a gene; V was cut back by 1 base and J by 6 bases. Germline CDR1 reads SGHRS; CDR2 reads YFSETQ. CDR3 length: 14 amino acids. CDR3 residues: CASSLRGQGDGYTF. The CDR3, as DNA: TGCGCCAGCAGCTTGAGGGGACAGGGGGATGGCTACACCTTC.

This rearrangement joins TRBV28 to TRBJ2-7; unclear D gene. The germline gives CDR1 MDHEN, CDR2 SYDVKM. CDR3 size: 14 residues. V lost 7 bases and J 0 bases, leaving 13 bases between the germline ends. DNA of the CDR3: TGTGCCAGCACCCTCGGTAGAGTCTCCTACGAGCAGTACTTC. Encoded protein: CASTLGRVSYEQYF.

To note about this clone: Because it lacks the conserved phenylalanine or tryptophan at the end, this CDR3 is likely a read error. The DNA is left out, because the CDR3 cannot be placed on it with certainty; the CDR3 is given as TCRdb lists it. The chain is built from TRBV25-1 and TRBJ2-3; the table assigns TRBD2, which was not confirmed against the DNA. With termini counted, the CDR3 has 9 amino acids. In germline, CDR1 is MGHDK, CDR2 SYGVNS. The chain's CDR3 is CASSGRGAE.

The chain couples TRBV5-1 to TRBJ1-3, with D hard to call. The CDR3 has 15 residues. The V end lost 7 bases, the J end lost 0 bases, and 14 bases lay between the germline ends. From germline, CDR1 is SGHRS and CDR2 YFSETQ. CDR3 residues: CASRSHSSSGNTIYF. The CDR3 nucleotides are TGCGCCAGCCGCAGTCATTCAAGCTCTGGAAACACCATATATTTT.

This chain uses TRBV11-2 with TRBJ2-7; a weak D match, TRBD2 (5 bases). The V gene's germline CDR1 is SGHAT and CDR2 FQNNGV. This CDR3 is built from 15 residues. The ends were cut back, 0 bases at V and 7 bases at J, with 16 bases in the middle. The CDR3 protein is CASSLESRGLREQYF. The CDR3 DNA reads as TGTGCCAGCAGCTTAGAGTCTCGAGGGCTTAGGGAGCAGTACTTC.

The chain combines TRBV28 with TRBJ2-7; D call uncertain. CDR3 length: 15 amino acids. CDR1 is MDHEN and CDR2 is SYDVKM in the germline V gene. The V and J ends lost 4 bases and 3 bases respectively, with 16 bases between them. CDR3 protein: CASSSHSLTNYEQYF. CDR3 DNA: TGTGCCAGCAGTTCTCACTCTCTTACCAACTACGAGCAGTACTTC.

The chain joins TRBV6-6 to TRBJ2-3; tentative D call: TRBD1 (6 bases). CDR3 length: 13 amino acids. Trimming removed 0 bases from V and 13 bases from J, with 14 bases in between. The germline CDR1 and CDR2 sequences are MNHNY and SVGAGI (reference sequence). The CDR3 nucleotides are TGTGCCAGCAGTTACTCCCAGGGGAGCCCTAAGTATTTT. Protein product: CASSYSQGSPKYF.

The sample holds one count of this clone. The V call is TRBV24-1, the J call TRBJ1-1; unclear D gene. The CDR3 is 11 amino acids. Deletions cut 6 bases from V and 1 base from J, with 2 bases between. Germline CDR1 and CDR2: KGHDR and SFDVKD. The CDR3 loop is CATSRNTEAFF. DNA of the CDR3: TGTGCCACCAGTCGGAACACTGAAGCTTTCTTT.

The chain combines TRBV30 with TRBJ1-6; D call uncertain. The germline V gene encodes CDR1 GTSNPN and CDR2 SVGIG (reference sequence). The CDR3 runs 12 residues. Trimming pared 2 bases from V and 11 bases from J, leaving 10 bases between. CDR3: CAWSIQSPPLHF. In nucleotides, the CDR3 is TGTGCCTGGAGTATCCAATCCCCACCCCTCCACTTT.

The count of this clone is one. In DNA, the CDR3 is TGCAGCGCCGGGGGGGACGGCCAATGGACCCAGTACTTC. Translating gives CSAGGDGQWTQYF. The chain combines TRBV29-1 with TRBJ2-5; 8 bases line up with TRBD2. Germline V gives CDR1 SQVTM, CDR2 ANQGSEA. Unmatched junction bases numbered 11, after V lost 7 bases and J lost 7 bases. The CDR3 is made up of 13 amino acids.

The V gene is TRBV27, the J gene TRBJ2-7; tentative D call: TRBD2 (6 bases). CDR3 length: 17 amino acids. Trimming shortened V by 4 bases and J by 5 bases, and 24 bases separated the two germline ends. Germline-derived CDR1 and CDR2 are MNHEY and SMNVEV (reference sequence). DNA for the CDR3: TGTGCCAGCAGTTCTGTGCCCAGCGGAGGGGTCTGGCACGAGCAGTACTTC. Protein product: CASSSVPSGGVWHEQYF.

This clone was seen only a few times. The CDR3 here is CASSLDIRGEQYF. The CDR3 nucleotides read TGTGCCAGCAGCTTAGATATTCGGGGTGAGCAGTACTTC. The chain combines TRBV11-2 with TRBJ2-7; maybe TRBD2 (5 bases). The CDR3 is 13 residues long. Between the trimmed V and J ends, which lost 0 bases and 7 bases, there was a span of 10 bases. The V gene's germline CDR1 is SGHAT and CDR2 FQNNGV.

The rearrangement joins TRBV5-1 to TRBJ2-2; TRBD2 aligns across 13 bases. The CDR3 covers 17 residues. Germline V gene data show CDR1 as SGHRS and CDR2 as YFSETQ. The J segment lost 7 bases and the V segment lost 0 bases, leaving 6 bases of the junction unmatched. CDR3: CASSLGPGTSGDGELFF. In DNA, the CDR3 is TGCGCCAGCAGCTTGGGACCTGGGACTAGCGGGGACGGGGAGCTGTTTTTT.

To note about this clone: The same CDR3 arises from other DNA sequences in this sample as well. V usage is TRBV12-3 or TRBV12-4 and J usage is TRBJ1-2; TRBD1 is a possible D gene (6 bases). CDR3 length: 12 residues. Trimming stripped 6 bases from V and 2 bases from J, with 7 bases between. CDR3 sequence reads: CASSDRNYGYTF. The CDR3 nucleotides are TGTGCCAGCAGCGACAGGAACTATGGCTACACCTTC.

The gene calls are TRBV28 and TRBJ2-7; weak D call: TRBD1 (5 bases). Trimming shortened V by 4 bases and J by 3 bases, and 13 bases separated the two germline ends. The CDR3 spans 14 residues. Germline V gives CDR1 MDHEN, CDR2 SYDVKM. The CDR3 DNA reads TGTGCCAGCAGTTCCGACAGCCACTACTACGAGCAGTACTTC. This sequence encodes CASSSDSHYYEQYF. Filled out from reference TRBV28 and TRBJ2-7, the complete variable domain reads DVKVTQSSRYLVKRTGEKVFLECVQDMDHENMFWYRQDPGLGLRLIYFSYDVKMKEKGDIPEGYSVSREKKERFSLILESASTNQTSMYLCASSSDSHYYEQYFGPGTRLTVT.

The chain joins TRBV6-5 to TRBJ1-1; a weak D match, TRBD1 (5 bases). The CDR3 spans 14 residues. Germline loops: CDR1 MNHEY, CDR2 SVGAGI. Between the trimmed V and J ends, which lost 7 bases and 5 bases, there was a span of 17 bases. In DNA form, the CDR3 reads TGTGCCAGCACCCCTGGGGGGAGGGGAACTGAAGCTTTCTTT. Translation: CASTPGGRGTEAFF.

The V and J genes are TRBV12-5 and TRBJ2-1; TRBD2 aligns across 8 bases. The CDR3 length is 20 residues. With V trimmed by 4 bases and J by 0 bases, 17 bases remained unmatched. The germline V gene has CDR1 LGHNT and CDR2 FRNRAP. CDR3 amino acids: CASGSLLPGLGVSSYNEQFF. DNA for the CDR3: TGTGCTAGTGGTTCCCTTCTGCCGGGACTAGGGGTCAGCTCCTACAATGAGCAGTTCTTC.

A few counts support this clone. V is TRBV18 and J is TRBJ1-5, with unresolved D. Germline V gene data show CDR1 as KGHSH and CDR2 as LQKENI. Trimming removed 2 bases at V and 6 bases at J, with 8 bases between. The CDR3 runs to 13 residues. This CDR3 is CASSPGYSQPQHF. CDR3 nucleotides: TGTGCCAGCTCACCAGGTTATAGTCAGCCCCAGCATTTT.

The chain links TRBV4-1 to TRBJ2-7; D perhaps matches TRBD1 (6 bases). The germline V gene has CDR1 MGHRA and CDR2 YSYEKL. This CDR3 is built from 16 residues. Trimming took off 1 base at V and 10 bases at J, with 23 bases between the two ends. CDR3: CASSQGTGGFAGIQYF. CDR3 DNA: TGCGCCAGCAGCCAAGGTACTGGGGGCTTCGCAGGGATACAGTACTTC.

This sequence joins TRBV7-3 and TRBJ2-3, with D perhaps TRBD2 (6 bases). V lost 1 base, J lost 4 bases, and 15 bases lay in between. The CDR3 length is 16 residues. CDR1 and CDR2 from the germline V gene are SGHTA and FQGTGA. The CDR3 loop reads CASSLKVGSVPDTQYF. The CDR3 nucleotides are TGTGCCAGCAGCTTAAAGGTCGGGAGCGTCCCAGATACGCAGTATTTT.

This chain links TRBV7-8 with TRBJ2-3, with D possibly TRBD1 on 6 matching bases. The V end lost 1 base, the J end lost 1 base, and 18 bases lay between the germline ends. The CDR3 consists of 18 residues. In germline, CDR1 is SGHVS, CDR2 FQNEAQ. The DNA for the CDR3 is TGTGCCAGCAGCTTAGGACCTAAAGGACAGCTCGGCACAGATACGCAGTATTTT. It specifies CASSLGPKGQLGTDTQYF. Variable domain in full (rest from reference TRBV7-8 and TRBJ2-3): GAGVSQSPRYKVAKRGQDVALRCDPISGHVSLFWYQQALGQGPEFLTYFQNEAQLDKSGLPSDRFFAERPEGSVSTLKIQRTQQEDSAVYLCASSLGPKGQLGTDTQYFGPGTRLTVL.

The CDR3 sequence: CASSARDGELFF. DNA of the CDR3: TGTGCCAGCAGCGCCCGGGACGGGGAGCTGTTTTTT. The V gene is TRBV9, the J gene TRBJ2-2, with D possibly matching TRBD2 (5 bases). Germline V gene sequence: CDR1 SGDLS, CDR2 YYNGEE. The CDR3 has 12 amino acids. Between the trimmed V and J ends, which lost 3 bases and 7 bases, there was a span of 7 bases.

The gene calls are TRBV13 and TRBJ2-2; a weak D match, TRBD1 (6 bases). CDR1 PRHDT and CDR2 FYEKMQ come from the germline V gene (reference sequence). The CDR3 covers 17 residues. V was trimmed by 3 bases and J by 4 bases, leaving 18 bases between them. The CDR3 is CASSFSGAPVGTGELFF. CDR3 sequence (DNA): TGTGCCAGCAGCTTCTCAGGGGCACCCGTGGGCACCGGGGAGCTGTTTTTT.